This T cell receptor (beta chain) was identified in a study of tumor-infiltrating lymphocytes in localized non-small cell lung cancer. Overall study results and limits: Only some patients had TCR sequencing, depending on available tissue.

Profiled with immunoSEQ multiplex PCR; TCRdb holds only in-frame clones, not every one. Among 11,000 to 15,000 clones listed, roughly 81% were seen once. CDR1 and CDR2 from the germline V gene are SGHAT and FQNNGV. The CDR3 sequence is 14 residues long. Trimming removed 5 bases from V and 5 bases from J, with 16 bases in between. Concerning this clone: Its antigen remains unknown.

This receptor was identified in a human donor with non-small cell lung cancer. The sequenced material came from lung tumor tissue. This rearrangement joins TRBV11-2 to TRBJ2-7; possibly TRBD2 for D (5 bases). CDR3 nucleotide sequence: TGTGCCAGCAGCCTACGGACTTTTCGGCACGAGCAGTACTTC. Translated, it gives CASSLRTFRHEQYF.